A selection of T cell receptor beta chains follows, all from one sample in a study of a mutant IDH1 vaccine in newly diagnosed glioma. These receptors are not linked to any known antigen. Here immunoSEQ multiplex PCR was the method, and the copy in TCRdb shows in-frame clones only, minus some. Here the sample spans 60,000 to 70,000 clones, 75% to 90% being singletons. Sample: PBMCs, taken from a glioma patient whose treatment included an IDH1 peptide vaccine. Receptors originate from a man under 40 with glioma. The CDR3 runs from the conserved cysteine through the conserved F or W. D genes are given only for firm matches. Clone size is shown for a subset of rows, as once, few, many or a class of expanded clone.

clone size,V gene,D gene,J gene,CDR3 protein,CDR3 DNA
few,TRBV2,NA,TRBJ1-4,CASNTGEKLFF,TGTGCCAGCAATACGGGAGAAAAACTGTTTTTT
NA,TRBV4-1,TRBD2,TRBJ2-2,CASSHPSLGLAGVNTGELFF,TGCGCCAGCAGCCACCCTAGCCTGGGACTAGCGGGGGTTAACACCGGGGAGCTGTTTTTT
NA,TRBV11-2,NA,TRBJ1-2,CASSPSGGSGGYTF,TGTGCCAGCAGCCCAAGTGGGGGATCGGGCGGCTACACCTTC
NA,TRBV19,TRBD1,TRBJ2-1,CASSDRDRDEQFF,TGTGCCAGTAGTGACCGGGACAGGGATGAGCAGTTCTTC
NA,TRBV6-6,TRBD2,TRBJ2-1,CASSDIAGSYNEQFF,TGTGCCAGCAGTGATATAGCGGGCTCCTACAATGAGCAGTTCTTC
once,TRBV5-1,TRBD1,TRBJ2-1,CASSGQGTDEQFF,TGCGCCAGCAGCGGACAGGGGACCGATGAGCAGTTCTTC
NA,TRBV19,NA,TRBJ2-7,CASSLARNEQYF,TGTGCCAGTAGTTTGGCCCGGAACGAGCAGTACTTC
NA,TRBV9,NA,TRBJ1-1,CASSVVLNTEAFF,TGTGCCAGCAGCGTAGTTCTGAACACTGAAGCTTTCTTT
NA,TRBV9,NA,TRBJ2-3,CASSARSPASSTDTQYF,TGTGCCAGCAGCGCGCGAAGCCCCGCATCAAGCACAGATACGCAGTATTTT
NA,TRBV4-1,NA,TRBJ2-6,CASSQEGRYSGANVLTF,TGCGCCAGCAGCCAAGAAGGACGGTACTCTGGGGCCAACGTCCTGACTTTC
once,TRBV5-1,NA,TRBJ2-7,CASSLVGGGDEQYF,TGCGCCAGCAGCTTGGTGGGGGGAGGAGACGAGCAGTACTTC
NA,TRBV2,TRBD2,TRBJ2-2,CASRGLAGGQSTGELFF,TGTGCCAGCAGGGGACTAGCGGGGGGCCAGAGCACCGGGGAGCTGTTTTTT
NA,TRBV23-1,NA,TRBJ2-7,CASSQSAGYEQYF,TGCGCCAGCAGTCAATCCGCAGGATACGAGCAGTACTTC
NA,TRBV28,TRBD1,TRBJ2-7,CASRRQGQYEQYF,TGTGCCAGCAGGAGACAGGGCCAATACGAGCAGTACTTC
once,TRBV5-1,TRBD1,TRBJ2-1,CASSWGQGYNEQFF,TGCGCCAGCAGCTGGGGACAGGGATACAATGAGCAGTTCTTC
NA,TRBV2,TRBD1,TRBJ1-2,CAGSRDRGYYGYTF,TGTGCCGGCTCGAGGGACAGGGGTTACTATGGCTACACCTTC
few,TRBV5-5,NA,TRBJ1-5,CASSLETGPQHF,TGTGCCAGCAGCTTGGAAACGGGGCCCCAGCATTTT
NA,TRBV5-1,NA,TRBJ2-3,CASSLVGGTSTDTQYF,TGCGCCAGCAGCTTGGTGGGGGGAACTAGCACAGATACGCAGTATTTT
NA,TRBV5-4,NA,TRBJ1-1,CASGSDAMNTEAFF,TGTGCCAGCGGGTCGGATGCGATGAACACTGAAGCTTTCTTT
NA,TRBV9,NA,TRBJ2-5,CASSVATGTQETQYF,TGTGCCAGCAGCGTAGCTACGGGGACACAAGAGACCCAGTACTTC
NA,TRBV29-1,TRBD1,TRBJ2-7,CSVGTGDFYEQYF,TGCAGCGTCGGGACAGGGGATTTCTACGAGCAGTACTTC
NA,TRBV13,TRBD2,TRBJ2-1,CASSAFGTSGGANEQFF,TGTGCCAGCAGCGCTTTCGGGACTAGCGGGGGGGCCAATGAGCAGTTCTTC
NA,TRBV7-9,TRBD1,TRBJ2-5,CASSHRQGAEETQYF,TGTGCCAGCAGCCATCGACAGGGGGCTGAGGAGACCCAGTACTTC
NA,TRBV10-1,TRBD2,TRBJ2-7,CASSDAGTSGAAYEQYF,TGCGCCAGCAGTGATGCCGGGACTAGCGGGGCGGCCTACGAGCAGTACTTC
NA,TRBV19,TRBD2,TRBJ2-1,CASSIVAGVREQFF,TGTGCCAGTAGTATAGTTGCGGGGGTAAGAGAGCAGTTCTTC
NA,TRBV4-2,NA,TRBJ2-7,CASSQGEGQSYEQYF,TGTGCCAGCAGCCAAGGGGAAGGACAGTCATACGAGCAGTACTTC
NA,TRBV27,TRBD1,TRBJ1-2,CASSFLRGDYGYTF,TGTGCCAGCAGTTTTCTCAGGGGGGACTATGGCTACACCTTC
NA,TRBV29-1,NA,TRBJ1-1,CSVDHRGNTEAFF,TGCAGCGTTGACCACCGGGGGAACACTGAAGCTTTCTTT
NA,TRBV27,TRBD2,TRBJ2-2,CASSFGTSPNTGELFF,TGTGCCAGCAGTTTTGGGACTAGCCCGAACACCGGGGAGCTGTTTTTT
NA,TRBV19,TRBD1,TRBJ2-2,CASINRGRTGELFF,TGTGCCAGTATCAACAGGGGGAGGACCGGGGAGCTGTTTTTT
NA,TRBV6-5,NA,TRBJ1-1,CASSYSRQGRDEAFF,TGTGCCAGCAGTTACTCGAGGCAGGGAAGGGATGAAGCTTTCTTT
NA,TRBV19,TRBD2,TRBJ2-1,CASSITGRGVYNEQFF,TGTGCCAGTAGTATAACCGGGCGGGGGGTCTACAATGAGCAGTTCTTC
once,TRBV11-2,NA,TRBJ2-7,CASSRESDSEQYF,TGTGCCAGCAGCCGAGAGTCTGACAGCGAGCAGTACTTC
NA,TRBV6-1,NA,TRBJ1-4,CASSANLLGEKLFF,TGTGCCAGCAGTGCTAACCTTCTGGGAGAAAAACTGTTTTTT
NA,TRBV29-1,NA,TRBJ1-2,CSVEGGQAMHGYTF,TGCAGCGTTGAAGGAGGTCAGGCCATGCATGGCTACACCTTC
NA,TRBV7-2,TRBD1,TRBJ2-5,CASSLGGSLGYRETQYF,TGTGCCAGCAGCCTAGGGGGCAGCTTAGGGTATCGAGAGACCCAGTACTTC
NA,TRBV7-8,TRBD2,TRBJ2-5,CASSSRLAGGIKTQYF,TGTGCCAGCAGCTCGAGACTAGCGGGGGGGATAAAGACCCAGTACTTC
NA,TRBV18,NA,TRBJ2-7,CASSPTTSYEQYF,TGTGCCAGCTCACCGACAACCTCCTACGAGCAGTACTTC
NA,TRBV10-3,NA,TRBJ1-1,CAISDWATENTEAFF,TGTGCCATCAGTGATTGGGCGACAGAAAACACTGAAGCTTTCTTT
NA,TRBV2,NA,TRBJ2-3,CASSEEAGDWDTQYF,TGTGCCAGCAGTGAAGAGGCAGGGGATTGGGATACGCAGTATTTT
NA,TRBV7-9,NA,TRBJ1-2,CASSSHTGTAYGYTF,TGTGCCAGCAGCTCCCACACCGGGACGGCCTATGGCTACACCTTC
NA,TRBV7-5,NA,TRBJ2-1,CARSLAPKGEAPYNEQFF,TGTGCCAGAAGCTTAGCCCCCAAGGGAGAGGCTCCCTACAATGAGCAGTTCTTC